This TCR beta chain appears in the sequencing data of a study of cytomegalovirus exposure and HLA in healthy donors. The study's findings and limits: The study listed 150 to 200 cytomegalovirus-associated TCR beta chains.

Trimming left V 5 bases short and J 2 bases short, with 10 bases between. In germline, CDR1 is SQVTM, CDR2 ANQGSEA. The CDR3 has 12 amino acids. Comments on this clone: Its cognate antigen is unknown.

The data were produced by immunoSEQ multiplex PCR, yet TCRdb's version contains in-frame clones alone and is incomplete. The sample includes 20,000 to 25,000 clones, 95% to 97% of them seen just once. Source material: PBMCs. This clonotype was obtained from a man aged 25-40 years in good health and CMV-seropositive. This sequence joins TRBV29-1 and TRBJ2-7; D remains ambiguous. CDR3 region: CSVKSSPYEQYF. The CDR3 coding sequence is TGCAGCGTTAAATCGAGCCCCTACGAGCAGTACTTC.